This T cell receptor (beta chain) was obtained from a study of blood T cell repertoires in COVID-19 (dated by TCRdb to between 2020 and 2021). About the study as a whole: Collaborator samples came from the United States, Italy and Spain and covered acute and convalescent phases of COVID-19. Where HLA class I and class II types were available, the types were taken from metadata supplied by the sample provider, not from assay-based typing. The material from the prospective study consisted of cDNA or gDNA derived from T cells, B-cell-depleted T cells, or PBMCs. Deeply sampled blood TCRbeta repertoires from subjects exposed to, actively infected with, or recovered from COVID-19 were included in the dataset. The repertoires were released in a freely available public database intended as a resource for research on the immune response to SARS-CoV-2. Samples came from the ongoing ImmuneRACE study (first 160 participants) plus 1,254 subjects from 6 global collaborators. Nearly every sample came with metadata listing a de-identified subject ID, COVID-19 status, age in years and sex. The study at large found these results: How much clinical and demographic metadata was included differed by source and by participant, and the metadata was provided uncurated.

The CDR3 has 11 amino acids, counting the end cysteine and phenylalanine. This entry keeps only the CDR3 DNA: 33 bases, framed from base 1. The germline V gene provides CDR1 ENHRY and CDR2 SYGVKD. The trim is 3 bases for V and 9 bases for J, with a gap of 7 bases between the germline ends. Each collaborating institution followed its own protocols to collect whole blood in K2EDTA tubes. For TCRbeta analysis, collaborators shipped samples in one of three forms: frozen whole blood, isolated PBMCs, or DNA extracted from either of those sample types. Remarks on this clone: Its antigen specificity is not known. There are no base qualities to consult, and no much larger clone falls within one base.

The immunoSEQ Assay, a bias-controlled multiplex PCR, was used to amplify TCRbeta CDR3 regions from genomic DNA. The paper's data handling went like this. The number of nucleated cells in each sample was estimated from the amplification of reference gene primers within the assay. To quantify the absolute abundance of each unique TCRbeta CDR3 rearrangement, sequence reads were collapsed and filtered. For each sample, productive Simpson clonality was calculated by taking the square root of Simpson's diversity index across productive rearrangements. This is the immuneACCESS table as TCRdb keeps it, with only in-frame sequences that have V and J called. A part of the clones is gone; compared with another copy, unresolved V genes explain less than half, and the rest is unexplained. V and J calls and clone size come straight from that table; D and trimming were deduced from the DNA. Here the sample has roughly 230,000 clones; approximately 83% occur a single time. In total, the top ten clones hold 6.5% to 9% of the sample.

The receptor was derived from a woman aged 50 to 65 with acute or convalescent COVID-19. The chain uses TRBV10-3 and TRBJ2-3; perhaps TRBD1 is the D gene, with 5 bases matching. Sequenced material: peripheral blood. The CDR3 region has the sequence CAISETGTQYF. The sequenced DNA is TGTGCCATCAGTGAAACAGGAACGCAGTATTTT.